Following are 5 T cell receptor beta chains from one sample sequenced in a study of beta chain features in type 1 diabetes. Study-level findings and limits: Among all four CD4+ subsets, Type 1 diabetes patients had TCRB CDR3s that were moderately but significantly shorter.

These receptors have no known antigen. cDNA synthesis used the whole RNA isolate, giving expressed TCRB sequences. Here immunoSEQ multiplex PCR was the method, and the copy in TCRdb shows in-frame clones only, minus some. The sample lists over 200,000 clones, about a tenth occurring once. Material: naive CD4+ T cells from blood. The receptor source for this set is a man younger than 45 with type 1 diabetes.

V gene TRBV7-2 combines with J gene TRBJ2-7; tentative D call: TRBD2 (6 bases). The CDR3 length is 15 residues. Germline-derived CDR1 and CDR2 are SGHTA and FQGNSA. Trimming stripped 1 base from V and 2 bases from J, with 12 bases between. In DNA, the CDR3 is TGTGCCAGCAGCTTAGAACTAGCCGTGGCCTACGAGCAGTACTTC. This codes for CASSLELAVAYEQYF. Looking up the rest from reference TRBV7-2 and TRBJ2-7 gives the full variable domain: GAGVSQSPSNKVTEKGKDVELRCDPISGHTALYWYRQSLGQGLEFLIYFQGNSAPDKSGLPSDRFSAERTGGSVSTLTIQRTQQEDSAVYLCASSLELAVAYEQYFGPGTRLTVT.

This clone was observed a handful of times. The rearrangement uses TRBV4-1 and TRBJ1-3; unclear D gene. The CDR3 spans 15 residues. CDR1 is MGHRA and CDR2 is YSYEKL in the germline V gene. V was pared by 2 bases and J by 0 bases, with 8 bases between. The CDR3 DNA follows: TGCGCCAGCAGCCAAATCGGAGCCTCTGGAAACACCATATATTTT. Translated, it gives CASSQIGASGNTIYF.

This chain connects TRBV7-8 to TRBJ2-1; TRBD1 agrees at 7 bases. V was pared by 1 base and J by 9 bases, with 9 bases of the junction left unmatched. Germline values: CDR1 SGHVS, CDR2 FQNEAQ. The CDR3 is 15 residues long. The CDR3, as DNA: TGTGCCAGCAGCTTAGGTGGTACTCCAGGGGGTGAGCAGTTCTTC. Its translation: CASSLGGTPGGEQFF.

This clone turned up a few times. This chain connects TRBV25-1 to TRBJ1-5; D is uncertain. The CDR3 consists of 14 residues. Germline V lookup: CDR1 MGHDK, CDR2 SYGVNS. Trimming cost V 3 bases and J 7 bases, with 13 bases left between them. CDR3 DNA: TGTGCCAGCAGTGAGCACGGGGTAGGACAGCCCCAGCATTTT. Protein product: CASSEHGVGQPQHF.

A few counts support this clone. This chain's CDR3 is CASSQETSGPYNEQFF. CDR3 nucleotides: TGTGCCAGCAGCCAAGAGACTAGCGGGCCCTACAATGAGCAGTTCTTC. The chain couples TRBV4-2 to TRBJ2-1; TRBD2 matches 10 bases. V trimming: 0 bases; J trimming: 2 bases; junction bases outside the gene matches: 1. The length of the CDR3 is 16 residues. The germline CDR1 and CDR2 sequences are LGHNA and YNFKEQ.